Listed below are T cell receptor beta chains from one sample, sequenced in a study of regulatory T cells in long-lasting Graves disease. TCRdb re-called the multiplex PCR reads through MiXCR, storing one row per CDR3 protein. In the table there are about 360,000 distinct CDR3 sequences, about 17% of which are singletons. This sample was shared with a second study, whose subject was T cells in Graves' hyperthyroidism and ophthalmopathy.

This specimen was peripheral blood mononuclear cells (PBMCs), taken at new diagnosis, from a patient treated with antithyroid drugs. Source of these receptors: a woman aged 18-30 years with Graves disease. The CDR3 runs from the conserved cysteine through the conserved F or W. The order of the fields is J gene, D gene, clone size, V gene, CDR3 DNA, CDR3 protein. The D gene is left open where the match is weak. Clone sizes are given selectively: once, few, many, or a class where the clone is expanded.

>TRBJ2-1|.|.|TRBV2
TGTGCCAGCAGCGACAGGGACTCATACAATGAGCAGTTCTTC
CASSDRDSYNEQFF
>TRBJ2-3|TRBD2|.|TRBV11-2
TGTGCCAGCAGCTTAGGGGGGGGTACGCAGTATTTT
CASSLGGGTQYF
>TRBJ1-2|.|many|TRBV30
TGTGCCTGGAGCCCCAAGGGTAGAGGCTACACCTTC
CAWSPKGRGYTF
>TRBJ2-1|.|many|TRBV5-1
TGCGCCAGCAGCCTTATCAGCCGGGACTCCAATGAGCAGTTCTTC
CASSLISRDSNEQFF
>TRBJ1-6|TRBD1|.|TRBV29-1
TGCAGCGTGGGACAGGAGATTAATTCACCCCTCCACTTT
CSVGQEINSPLHF
>TRBJ1-2|TRBD1|.|TRBV18
TGTGCCAGCTCACCATTAGGAGCCCCGGGACAGAACTATGGCTACACCTTC
CASSPLGAPGQNYGYTF
>TRBJ2-3|TRBD2|.|TRBV19
TGTGCCAGTAGACAGACTAGCGGGAGAGCAACAGATACGCAGTATTTT
CASRQTSGRATDTQYF
>TRBJ1-4|TRBD1|many|TRBV30
TGTGCCTGGGGACAGGAGCCCCCTAATGAAAAACTGTTTTTT
CAWGQEPPNEKLFF
>TRBJ2-1|TRBD2|many|TRBV20-1
TGCAGTGCTAGTGGACTAGCGGCGCGTACTTACAATGAGCAGTTCTTC
CSASGLAARTYNEQFF
>TRBJ2-2|.|few|TRBV3-1
TGTGCCAGCAGCCAAGTTACGACGGGGAACACCGGGGAGCTGTTTTTT
CASSQVTTGNTGELFF
>TRBJ2-1|.|many|TRBV5-1
TGCGCCAGCAGCTTGGTTGAACGGAATGAGCAGTTCTTC
CASSLVERNEQFF
>TRBJ2-1|TRBD2|.|TRBV7-3
TGTGCCAGCAGTTCCGGGGGGAACAATGAGCAGTTCTTC
CASSSGGNNEQFF
>TRBJ1-5|.|many|TRBV28
TGTGCCAGCAGTGAGGACGGACTGAATCAGCCCCAGCATTTT
CASSEDGLNQPQHF
>TRBJ2-5|TRBD1|.|TRBV2
TGTGCCAGCAGTTTGTCCGGGACAGGGGGCTTCGAGACCCAGTACTTC
CASSLSGTGGFETQYF
>TRBJ1-5|.|many|TRBV6-1
TGTGCCAGCAGTGATCAGGGGATTAGTAATCAGCCCCAGCATTTT
CASSDQGISNQPQHF
>TRBJ2-7|.|many|TRBV6-1
TGTGCCACCGCGGGGCTTTACTACGAGCAGTACTTC
CATAGLYYEQYF
>TRBJ1-1|.|once|TRBV29-1
TGCAGCGGCGGGGACTCGAGCACTGAAGCTTTCTTT
CSGGDSSTEAFF
>TRBJ1-1|.|.|TRBV14
TGTGCCAGCAGCCAATTTCCTGACACTGAAGCTTTCTTT
CASSQFPDTEAFF